Listed below are T cell receptor beta chains from one sample, sequenced in a study of regulatory T cells in long-lasting Graves disease. TCRdb called the multiplex PCR reads again in MiXCR, with one record for every CDR3 protein. In the table there are about 370,000 distinct CDR3 sequences, around a sixth of which are singletons. The sequences come from peripheral blood mononuclear cells (PBMCs), collected at new diagnosis, from a patient treated with antithyroid drugs. The origin of the receptors is a female donor with Graves disease. Both conserved end residues are part of each CDR3. A D gene is named only where the DNA matches it firmly. A row's size may be missing; if present it is once, few, many or a size class.

>many|.|TRBV28|TRBJ2-7
TGTGCCAGCAGTTCCCGGATTGGACAGCTCAACGAGCAGTACTTC
CASSSRIGQLNEQYF
>many|.|TRBV6-5|TRBJ1-2
TGTGCCAGCAGTTACCCCGGGGAATCTAACTATGGCTACACCTTC
CASSYPGESNYGYTF
>few|TRBD1|TRBV10-2|TRBJ1-4
TGCGCCAGCAGAGCGGGACAGGTGGATAGTTTTGGGGAAAAACTGTTTTTT
CASRAGQVDSFGEKLFF
>many|.|TRBV29-1|TRBJ2-7
TGCAGCGTGAAGGAAACGTCCGAGCAGTACTTC
CSVKETSEQYF
>many|TRBD2|TRBV25-1|TRBJ2-1
TGTGCCAGCAGTGAACCGACTAGCGGGCTGCCCTCCTACAATGAGCAGTTCTTC
CASSEPTSGLPSYNEQFF
>few|.|TRBV5-5|TRBJ1-5
TGTGCCAGCAGCCCGGCGGGTTACAATCAGCCCCAGCATTTT
CASSPAGYNQPQHF
>many|.|TRBV18|TRBJ2-5
TGTGCCAGCTCAAACAGGGCCGGAGGGCAAGAGACCCAGTACTTC
CASSNRAGGQETQYF
>many|.|TRBV10-3|TRBJ1-5
TGTGCCATCAGGCCGACAGCCGATAGCAATCAGCCCCAGCATTTT
CAIRPTADSNQPQHF
>few|TRBD2|TRBV4-1|TRBJ2-7
TGCGCCAGCAGCCAAGACCAAGCGGGAGTGTGGCAGTACTTC
CASSQDQAGVWQYF
>many|.|TRBV29-1|TRBJ1-2
TGCAGCGTTCGGTTGGGGGCCGGGTATGGCTACACCTTC
CSVRLGAGYGYTF
>few|TRBD2|TRBV24-1|TRBJ2-1
TGTGCCACCAGTACGGGGGGACTAGCGGGGGGGAGCTCCTACAATGAGCAGTTCTTC
CATSTGGLAGGSSYNEQFF
>many|TRBD1|TRBV6-2/TRBV6-3|TRBJ2-3
TGTGCCAGCAGAGCCTTCCCGGGACAGGCCCTCGATACGCAGTATTTT
CASRAFPGQALDTQYF
>many|.|TRBV6-1|TRBJ1-2
TGTGCCAGCAGAGAGAGGGAGAAGGGCTACACCTTC
CASREREKGYTF
>many|TRBD1|TRBV27|TRBJ1-1
TGTGCCAGCAGTCCCCACAGGGGACTCGGGGGCATGAACACTGAAGCTTTCTTT
CASSPHRGLGGMNTEAFF
>.|.|TRBV24-1|TRBJ2-5
TGTGCCACCAGTGATAATCGGGACGCCCAAGAGACCCAGTACTTC
CATSDNRDAQETQYF
>many|TRBD1|TRBV4-1|TRBJ2-7
TGCGCCAGCAGCCAGCCGACAGGGACGATCGAGCAGTACTTC
CASSQPTGTIEQYF
>.|.|TRBV4-2|TRBJ1-4
TGTGCCAGCAAATCAGAGCGGGAAAAACTGTTTTTT
CASKSEREKLFF
>many|TRBD1|TRBV3-1|TRBJ1-1
TGTGCCAGCAGCCAAGGCTGGACAGGCCCCATGAACACTGAAGCTTTCTTT
CASSQGWTGPMNTEAFF
>few|.|TRBV29-1|TRBJ2-7
TGCAGCGTTGAAGGCCAGGCCATCGACGAGCAGTACTTC
CSVEGQAIDEQYF
>few|.|TRBV6-2/TRBV6-3|TRBJ2-1
TGTGCCAGCACTCAGTGGGGGTATGAGCAGTTCTTC
CASTQWGYEQFF
>many|.|TRBV10-3|TRBJ1-2
TGTGCCATCAGTACCTGGACACGAGGGGTCTATGGCTACACCTTC
CAISTWTRGVYGYTF
>.|TRBD2|TRBV6-1|TRBJ2-4
TGTGCCAGCAGTCCCGGGACTAGCGAACAAAACATTCAGTACTTC
CASSPGTSEQNIQYF
>many|.|TRBV12-3/TRBV12-4|TRBJ1-5
TGTGCCAGCAGTTTTTCCGACAGGCCCCAGCATTTT
CASSFSDRPQHF
>many|.|TRBV5-1|TRBJ2-1
TGCGCCAGCAGCTTGGGGGAGGCCCACGGAGAGCAGTTCTTC
CASSLGEAHGEQFF
>.|.|TRBV18|TRBJ2-7
TGTGCCAGCTCACCAAGATTAGGGGACACCCACGAGCAGTACTTC
CASSPRLGDTHEQYF
>.|.|TRBV28|TRBJ2-5
TGTGCCAGCAGCCGACCCCCTATTGGGGAGACCCAGTACTTC
CASSRPPIGETQYF
>few|TRBD1|TRBV12-3/TRBV12-4|TRBJ2-7
TGTGCCAGCAGTAGGGACAGGGGCTTCTACGAGCAGTACTTC
CASSRDRGFYEQYF
>few|.|TRBV2|TRBJ1-1
TGTGCCAGCAGTGGCGGTGAGGGGCTGAACACTGAAGCTTTCTTT
CASSGGEGLNTEAFF
>.|.|TRBV29-1|TRBJ1-2
TGCAGCGCCCTTCAGGACAGCGAAAACTATGGCTACACCTTC
CSALQDSENYGYTF